Below are 30 T cell receptor beta chains sequenced from a single sample in a study of cytomegalovirus exposure and HLA in healthy donors. Repertoires were generated with immunoSEQ multiplex PCR, while TCRdb's copy carries only in-frame clones and drops some. The sample carries some 74,000 clones, 80% to 95% recorded once. The sequenced sample consisted of PBMCs. These receptors were collected from a young woman in good health and CMV-seronegative.

A single count supports this clone. Other DNA sequences in this sample translate to the same CDR3. This chain links TRBV28 with TRBJ1-2, with D possibly TRBD1 on 6 matching bases. Germline V gene data show CDR1 as MDHEN and CDR2 as SYDVKM. V was clipped by 4 bases and J by 1 base, with 16 bases between them. This CDR3 contains 16 residues. The CDR3 nucleotides are TGTGCCAGCAGTTACCTGGACAGAGACTTTAACTATGGCTACACCTTC. Protein sequence: CASSYLDRDFNYGYTF.

The chain is built from TRBV21-1 and TRBJ1-4; the tabulated D call, TRBD1, remains unverified against the DNA. TRBV21-1 is shown as a pseudogene. The CDR3 length is 15 residues. CDR3 in amino acids: CASSKEGAPNEKLFF. CDR3 DNA: TGTGCCAGCAGCAAAGAGGGGGCCCCTAATGAAAAACTGTTTTTT.

This chain uses TRBV6-5 with TRBJ2-1, with D perhaps matching TRBD2 (6 bases). V was trimmed by 6 bases and J by 4 bases, leaving 16 bases between them. This CDR3 has 15 amino acids. Germline-derived CDR1 and CDR2 are MNHEY and SVGAGI. CDR3 nucleotide sequence: TGTGCCAGCAGACGCGGTGATAGCGGTTACAATGAGCAGTTCTTC. This sequence encodes CASRRGDSGYNEQFF.

This chain connects TRBV28 to TRBJ2-7, with 12 nucleotides matching TRBD1. The CDR3 is made up of 13 amino acids. V trimming: 6 bases; J trimming: 5 bases; junction bases outside the gene matches: 2. Germline CDR1 is MDHEN and CDR2 is SYDVKM. Here the CDR3 DNA reads TGTGCCAGCAGGGGACAGGGGGCCGACGAGCAGTACTTC. Protein sequence: CASRGQGADEQYF.

The V gene is TRBV5-8, the J gene TRBJ2-2; 7 bases line up with TRBD1. The germline gives CDR1 SGHTS, CDR2 YDEGEE. With 5 bases clipped from V and 5 bases from J, the junction kept 12 bases outside the gene matches. The CDR3 spans 16 residues. The CDR3 DNA is TGTGCCAGCAGTCAGAGGTTGATCAGGGGGACCGGGGAGCTGTTTTTT. As protein: CASSQRLIRGTGELFF.

The chain couples TRBV4-1 to TRBJ2-7; TRBD1 might be the D (6 bases). The V gene lost 3 bases and the J gene lost 6 bases, with 12 bases spanning the gap. Germline lookup yields CDR1 MGHRA and CDR2 YSYEKL. The CDR3 extends over 13 amino acids. CDR3 region: CASSQPTGIEQYF. DNA for the CDR3: TGCGCCAGCAGCCAGCCAACAGGGATCGAGCAGTACTTC.

The chain uses TRBV6-1 and TRBJ1-4; D call uncertain. The CDR3 contains 14 residues. V dropped 4 bases and J dropped 3 bases, with 9 bases sitting between them. The V gene's germline CDR1 is MNHNS and CDR2 SASEGT. The chain's CDR3 is CASSVFGANEKLFF. The CDR3 DNA follows: TGTGCCAGCAGTGTCTTTGGAGCTAATGAAAAACTGTTTTTT.

V and J are TRBV9 and TRBJ2-1; D perhaps matches TRBD1 (5 bases). This CDR3 is 16 amino acids long. Looked up from germline, CDR1 is SGDLS and CDR2 is YYNGEE. The V end lost 4 bases, the J end lost 0 bases, and 14 bases lay between the germline ends. CDR3 nucleotides: TGTGCCAGCAGCCCCCCCAGGGTTGGCTCCTACAATGAGCAGTTCTTC. Protein product: CASSPPRVGSYNEQFF.

The V and J genes are TRBV4-2 and TRBJ2-3; TRBD1 matches 9 bases. V was pared by 1 base and J by 2 bases, with 13 bases of the junction left unmatched. The CDR3 totals 19 residues. CDR1 is LGHNA, CDR2 YNFKEQ, per germline. The CDR3 region has the DNA TGTGCCAGCAGCCAAGTATTGGTCGGGCGGACAGGGGTCACAGATACGCAGTATTTT. It specifies CASSQVLVGRTGVTDTQYF.

The chain combines TRBV18 with TRBJ2-3; D is possibly TRBD1 (6 bases). Per germline, CDR1 KGHSH and CDR2 LQKENI. The CDR3 extends over 15 amino acids. Trimming took off 1 base at V and 1 base at J, with 9 bases between the two ends. The CDR3 DNA reads as TGTGCCAGCTCACCACAGGGGGTGGGCACAGATACGCAGTATTTT. As protein: CASSPQGVGTDTQYF.

The V call is TRBV12-5, the J call TRBJ2-1; maybe TRBD2 (6 bases). The length of the CDR3 is 15 residues. Trimming stripped 7 bases from V and 2 bases from J, with 15 bases between. CDR1 and CDR2 from the germline V gene are LGHNT and FRNRAP. CDR3 loop: CASVPGRGTYNEQFF. In DNA, the CDR3 is TGTGCTAGTGTCCCGGGACGGGGGACCTACAATGAGCAGTTCTTC. Using reference TRBV12-5 and TRBJ2-1 for the parts outside the CDR3, the full variable domain is DARVTQTPRHKVTEMGQEVTMRCQPILGHNTVFWYRQTMMQGLELLAYFRNRAPLDDSGMPKDRFSAEMPDATLATLKIQPSEPRDSAVYFCASVPGRGTYNEQFFGPGTRLTVL.

This sequence joins TRBV15 and TRBJ2-1; weak D call: TRBD1 (5 bases). The V gene's germline CDR1 is LNHNV and CDR2 YYDKDF (reference sequence). V lost 0 bases and J 16 bases, leaving 31 bases between the germline ends. There are 18 residues in the CDR3. The CDR3 loop reads CATSRDELKNWRPDRPFF. In DNA, the CDR3 is TGTGCCACCAGCAGAGATGAACTAAAGAATTGGCGACCCGACAGACCCTTCTTC. The variable domain in full, with the rest retrieved from reference TRBV15 and TRBJ2-1, is DAMVIQNPRYQVTQFGKPVTLSCSQTLNHNVMYWYQQKSSQAPKLLFHYYDKDFNNEADTPDNFQSRRPNTSFCFLDIRSPGLGDTAMYLCATSRDELKNWRPDRPFFGPGTRLTVL.

J is TRBJ1-2 and V is TRBV25-1; a weak D match, TRBD1 (5 bases). Germline-derived CDR1 and CDR2 are MGHDK and SYGVNS. The CDR3 has 13 residues. Trimming removed 6 bases at V and 8 bases at J, with 16 bases between. In DNA, the CDR3 is TGTGCCAGCAGGGGACTCGGGGTTGGCGGCTACACCTTC. Its translation: CASRGLGVGGYTF.

The chain has TRBV7-9 and TRBJ2-7; the match to TRBD1 covers 11 bases. The CDR3 has 17 amino acids. V was clipped by 2 bases and J by 6 bases; unmatched bases: 12. From germline, CDR1 is SEHNR and CDR2 FQNEAQ (reference sequence). The CDR3 sequence is CASSLRRGGQGDPEQYF. The CDR3 nucleotides read TGTGCCAGCAGCTTACGTCGGGGGGGACAGGGGGATCCCGAGCAGTACTTC.

This clone turned up a few times. This chain uses TRBV7-9 with TRBJ2-1; D may be TRBD1 (6 bases). V lost 4 bases, J lost 9 bases, and 13 bases lay in between. This CDR3 contains 13 residues. From germline, CDR1 is SEHNR and CDR2 FQNEAQ (reference sequence). CDR3 loop: CASSWSQGGEQFF. The CDR3, as DNA: TGTGCCAGCAGCTGGTCACAGGGCGGTGAGCAGTTCTTC.

The gene calls are TRBV10-3 and TRBJ2-7; TRBD1 matches at 8 bases. The V and J ends lost 8 bases and 3 bases, in that order; junction bases with no gene match: 9. CDR3 length: 14 amino acids. The germline gives CDR1 ENHRY, CDR2 SYGVKD. CDR3 protein: CAIYSGQADYEQYF. The CDR3 nucleotides are TGTGCCATCTATTCGGGACAGGCTGACTACGAGCAGTACTTC.

The DNA for the CDR3 is TGTGCCGGAACAGGGTCCGGACTCGAGCAGTACTTC. Translation: CAGTGSGLEQYF. This rearrangement joins TRBV30 to TRBJ2-7, with D tentatively TRBD1 (6 bases). Looked up from germline, CDR1 is GTSNPN and CDR2 is SVGIG (reference sequence). CDR3 length equals 12 residues. V gave up 8 bases and J gave up 6 bases, with 17 bases separating them.

The CDR3 sequence: CASKSAGGFEQYF. CDR3 bases: TGTGCCAGCAAATCGGCAGGGGGCTTCGAGCAGTACTTC. The V call is TRBV6-5, the J call TRBJ2-7; 8 bases fit TRBD1. Germline V gene lookup returns CDR1 MNHEY and CDR2 SVGAGI. The CDR3 consists of 13 residues. V was pared by 7 bases and J by 6 bases, with 8 bases of the junction left unmatched.

The chain couples TRBV9 to TRBJ2-7; D remains unclear. This CDR3 has 13 residues. Looked up from germline, CDR1 is SGDLS and CDR2 is YYNGEE. Trimming left V 4 bases short and J 4 bases short, with 12 bases between. The CDR3 loop is CASSPRGVYEQYF. CDR3 in DNA: TGTGCCAGCAGCCCCCGTGGAGTGTACGAGCAGTACTTC.

The chain employs TRBV7-2 and TRBJ2-1, with no clear D. This CDR3 is 11 amino acids long. Germline values: CDR1 SGHTA, CDR2 FQGNSA. V was trimmed by 2 bases and J by 7 bases, leaving 3 bases between them. CDR3 nucleotide sequence: TGTGCCAGCAGCTTATTAAATGAGCAGTTCTTC. This sequence encodes CASSLLNEQFF.

This clone was seen a handful of times. The rearrangement uses TRBV5-8 and TRBJ1-5; 7 nucleotides match TRBD1. V was clipped by 5 bases and J by 3 bases; unmatched bases: 8. Germline CDR1 reads SGHTS; CDR2 reads YDEGEE. This CDR3 contains 15 residues. The CDR3 region is CASSPGDRVNQPQHF. As DNA, the CDR3 is TGTGCCAGCAGTCCTGGTGACAGGGTCAATCAGCCCCAGCATTTT.

The J gene is TRBJ1-4, the V gene TRBV5-4, with a tentative D call TRBD1 (6 bases). V was cut by 2 bases and J by 0 bases, with 8 bases left in between. This CDR3 has 15 amino acids. The germline V gene has CDR1 SGHNT and CDR2 YYREEE (reference sequence). The CDR3 sequence is CASSLRTATNEKLFF. The CDR3 nucleotides read TGTGCCAGCAGCTTAAGGACAGCAACTAATGAAAAACTGTTTTTT.

The chain carries TRBV19 and TRBJ1-2; D not certain. Germline CDR1 is LNHDA and CDR2 is SQIVND (reference sequence). The CDR3 contains 10 residues. The V and J ends lost 10 bases and 8 bases respectively, with 11 bases between them. CDR3 DNA: TGTGCCACTTCTGGCAAAGGCTACACCTTC. It encodes CATSGKGYTF.

Written as DNA, the CDR3 is TGCGCCAGCAGCCCTGGGGACAGGCTCCACGAGCAGTACTTC. Encoded protein: CASSPGDRLHEQYF. The chain carries TRBV5-1 and TRBJ2-7; 8 bases match TRBD1. Germline V gene data show CDR1 as SGHRS and CDR2 as YFSETQ. Losses at the gene ends were 4 bases for V and 5 bases for J; bases not matched to a gene: 8. The CDR3 runs to 14 residues.

This clone was seen just once. The chain combines TRBV28 with TRBJ2-7, with 7 bases lining up with TRBD1. Germline V gene data show CDR1 as MDHEN and CDR2 as SYDVKM. After removal of 5 bases from V and 0 bases from J, the junction contained 7 bases not matched to a gene. This CDR3 has 15 residues. CDR3 coding DNA: TGTGCCAGCAGTCCTAACAGGGGTCCCTCCTACGAGCAGTACTTC. It translates to CASSPNRGPSYEQYF. Filled out from reference TRBV28 and TRBJ2-7, the complete variable domain reads DVKVTQSSRYLVKRTGEKVFLECVQDMDHENMFWYRQDPGLGLRLIYFSYDVKMKEKGDIPEGYSVSREKKERFSLILESASTNQTSMYLCASSPNRGPSYEQYFGPGTRLTVT.

The chain employs TRBV28 and TRBJ2-1, with TRBD2 identical over 13 bases. Per germline, CDR1 MDHEN and CDR2 SYDVKM. The CDR3 runs 24 residues. V trimming: 7 bases; J trimming: 0 bases; junction bases outside the gene matches: 27. The CDR3 loop reads CASIFRQGARRTSGGPSSYNEQFF. CDR3 DNA: TGTGCCAGCATTTTTCGACAGGGGGCCCGGAGGACTAGCGGGGGCCCCAGCTCCTACAATGAGCAGTTCTTC.

In this sample, this clone turned up once. CDR3: CASSPLGGEAFF. The CDR3 nucleotides read TGTGCCAGCAGCCCCCTTGGGGGGGAAGCTTTCTTT. The rearrangement links TRBV7-9 to TRBJ1-1, with D perhaps TRBD1 (5 bases). The CDR3 consists of 12 residues. The V gene lost 5 bases and the J gene lost 8 bases, with 12 bases spanning the gap. Germline values: CDR1 SEHNR, CDR2 FQNEAQ (reference sequence).

The V call is TRBV28, the J call TRBJ2-6; TRBD1 matches 8 bases. Unmatched junction bases numbered 8, after V lost 6 bases and J lost 1 base. The CDR3 has 17 amino acids. Germline-derived CDR1 and CDR2 are MDHEN and SYDVKM. CDR3 DNA sequence: TGTGCCAGCAGCCCCAGGACAGGGAGGTCTGGGGCCAACGTCCTGACTTTC. Translation gives CASSPRTGRSGANVLTF.

V is TRBV5-1 and J is TRBJ1-2; 10 positions agree with TRBD1. This CDR3 has 14 residues. Germline CDR1 SGHRS, CDR2 YFSETQ. Germline trimming cut 0 bases from V and 6 bases from J; bases unmatched to any gene: 2. CDR3 sequence reads: CASSLAGTGDGYTF. In DNA form, the CDR3 reads TGCGCCAGCAGCTTGGCAGGGACAGGGGATGGCTACACCTTC.

The CDR3 loop is CASSIGEGEGAQAKNIQYF. The CDR3 DNA sequence: TGTGCCAGTAGTATAGGGGAGGGGGAAGGAGCCCAGGCCAAAAACATTCAGTACTTC. This rearrangement joins TRBV19 to TRBJ2-4, with D possibly matching TRBD2 (7 bases). The CDR3 is 19 amino acids. CDR1 LNHDA and CDR2 SQIVND come from the germline V gene (reference sequence). V lost 1 base and J 1 base, leaving 20 bases between the germline ends.